This T cell receptor beta chain came from a study of cytomegalovirus exposure and HLA in healthy donors. Study overall: Of all 400 or so donors who were genotyped, roughly 81% belonged to the Caucasian-associated ancestry cluster. Overall study findings and caveats: An observed cluster of highly shared sequence variants was recorded as a likely sequencing artifact. Several V segments, TRBV6-2 and TRBV6-3 among them, could not be told apart and were dropped.

Germline V gives CDR1 SEHNR, CDR2 FQNEAQ (reference sequence). The V end was cut by 2 bases, the J end by 7 bases, with 15 bases between. The CDR3 runs to 14 residues. A note on this clone: Its antigen is currently unknown.

The PCR had 60 Vbeta and 13 Jbeta primers. Study processing details: Per a later analysis, the number of unique TCR beta chains was about 78 million, of which around 9.9 million were shared. Method: immunoSEQ multiplex PCR; TCRdb's copy keeps in-frame clones and lacks some. V and J calls and clone size are those listed in that table; D and trimming were worked out from the DNA. The sample lists about 260,000 clones; around 66% were seen once. The chain joins TRBV7-9 to TRBJ2-7; the D gene is possibly TRBD2 (6 bases). Source material: PBMCs. This receptor was taken from a female donor in good health and CMV-seronegative. The CDR3 sequence is CASSLFSTGDEQYF. Written as DNA, the CDR3 is TGTGCCAGCAGCTTATTCTCAACGGGAGATGAGCAGTACTTC.